This section outlines one T cell receptor beta chain sequence together with its context. Which antigen it targets is not known. No much larger clonotype is one base removed from it; base qualities were not supplied. Genomic DNA served as template for TCR beta VDJ combination and CDR3 sequence profiling. An Illumina HiSeq 2000 was the platform used for TCR repertoire sequencing. The published analysis was carried out like this. Repertoires were assessed using TRBV/TRBJ rearrangement plots, CDR3 size and DJ length profiles, and Simpson's diversity index. The most abundant DNA sequence in the deep sequencing data was taken as the immunodominant clone. CDR3 amino acid sequences were screened for sharing across subjects and were compared with published repertoires and the VDJdb database. TCRdb redid the processing of the public reads, applying fastp at Q25 and MiXCR, and retained in-frame beta chains. Rows merge per CDR3 protein into single entries with the most common DNA and genes. For this entry, the V and J calls and clone size follow TCRdb and not the study's own pipeline. For this sample the table gives about 98,000 distinct CDR3 sequences, of which about 63% were detected only once. Clones ranked in the top ten supply roughly two thirds of the sample.

CDR1 and CDR2 (SNHLY, FYNNEI) derive from the germline V gene. Between the V and J ends, shortened by 8 bases and 0 bases respectively, the junction contains 16 bases. From its cysteine to its phenylalanine, the CDR3 spans 15 amino acids. The CDR3 DNA has 45 bases and is translated from base 1. The data stem from a study of CD8+CD57+ T cells in acquired aplastic anemia (dated by TCRdb to the late 2010s). For the study in its entirety: On average, sorted CD4+ and CD8+ cells yielded around 3.4 ug of extracted DNA, with a range of 0.2 to 27.4 ug. CD8+CD57+ expansion was defined as a frequency above the mean frequency observed in healthy subjects. What the authors observed across the whole study: No significant difference in CD8+ Simpson's diversity was found between patients and healthy controls (P=0.060). Although around 30 CD8+ CDR3 sequences were shared by patients and controls, these sequences appeared highly expressed in patients and within the immunodominant clones of patients.

The patients picked for sequencing were ones in whom flow cytometry had shown an expansion of CD8+CD57+ cells. Every patient had severe acquired aplastic anemia, diagnosed using the International Study of Aplastic Anemia and Agranulocytosis and Camitta criteria. At the time blood was sampled, none of the patients had received any therapy. In the study, sorted CD4+ and CD8+ blood T cells from patients with severe aplastic anemia and from healthy subjects underwent deep sequencing of TCR repertoires. Patients were enrolled under clinicaltrials.gov protocols 00001620, 01623167, 00001397, 00071045, 00081523 and 00961064 in the USA. Ficoll-Paque density gradient centrifugation was used to isolate peripheral blood mononuclear cells. Before DNA extraction, CD4+ and CD8+ T cells were sorted with FACS or magnetic beads.

The chain is encoded by TRBV2 joined to TRBJ1-2, with TRBD1 perhaps the D gene, on 6 matching bases. The specimen was sorted CD4+, CD8+, or CD8+CD57+ T cells (not recorded which) from PBMCs. This sequence was found in a human donor with aplastic anemia. CDR3 reads: CASRSDRTSNYGYTF. The DNA is as follows: TGTGCCAGCCGCTCTGACAGGACCTCTAACTATGGCTACACCTTC.